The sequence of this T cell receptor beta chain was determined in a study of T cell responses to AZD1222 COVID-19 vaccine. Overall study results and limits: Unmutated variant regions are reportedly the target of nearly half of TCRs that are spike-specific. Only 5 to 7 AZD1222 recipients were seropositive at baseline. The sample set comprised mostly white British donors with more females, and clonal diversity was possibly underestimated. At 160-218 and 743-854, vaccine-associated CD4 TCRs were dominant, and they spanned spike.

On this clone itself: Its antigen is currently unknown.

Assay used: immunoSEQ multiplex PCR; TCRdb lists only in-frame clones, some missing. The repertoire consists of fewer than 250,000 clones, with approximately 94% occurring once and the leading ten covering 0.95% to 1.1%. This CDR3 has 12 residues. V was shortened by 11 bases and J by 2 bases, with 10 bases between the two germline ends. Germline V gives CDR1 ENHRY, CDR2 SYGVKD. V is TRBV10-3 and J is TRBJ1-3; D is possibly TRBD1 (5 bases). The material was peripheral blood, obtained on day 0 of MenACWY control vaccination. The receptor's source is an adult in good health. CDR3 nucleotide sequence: TGTGCCGTCGAGGGGACTGGAAACACCATATATTTT. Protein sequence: CAVEGTGNTIYF.